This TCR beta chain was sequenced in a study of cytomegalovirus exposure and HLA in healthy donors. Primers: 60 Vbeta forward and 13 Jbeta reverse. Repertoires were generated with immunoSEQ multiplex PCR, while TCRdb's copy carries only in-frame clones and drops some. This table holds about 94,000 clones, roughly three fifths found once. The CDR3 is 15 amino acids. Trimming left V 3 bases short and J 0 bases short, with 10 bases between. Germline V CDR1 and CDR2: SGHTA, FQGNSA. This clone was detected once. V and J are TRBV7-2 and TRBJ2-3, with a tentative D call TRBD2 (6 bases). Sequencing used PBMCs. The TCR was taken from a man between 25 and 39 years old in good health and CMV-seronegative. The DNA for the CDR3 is TGTGCCAGCAGCTTGCGGGGAGTCAGCACAGATACGCAGTATTTT. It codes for CASSLRGVSTDTQYF. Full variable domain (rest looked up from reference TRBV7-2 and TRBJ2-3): GAGVSQSPSNKVTEKGKDVELRCDPISGHTALYWYRQSLGQGLEFLIYFQGNSAPDKSGLPSDRFSAERTGGSVSTLTIQRTQQEDSAVYLCASSLRGVSTDTQYFGPGTRLTVL.